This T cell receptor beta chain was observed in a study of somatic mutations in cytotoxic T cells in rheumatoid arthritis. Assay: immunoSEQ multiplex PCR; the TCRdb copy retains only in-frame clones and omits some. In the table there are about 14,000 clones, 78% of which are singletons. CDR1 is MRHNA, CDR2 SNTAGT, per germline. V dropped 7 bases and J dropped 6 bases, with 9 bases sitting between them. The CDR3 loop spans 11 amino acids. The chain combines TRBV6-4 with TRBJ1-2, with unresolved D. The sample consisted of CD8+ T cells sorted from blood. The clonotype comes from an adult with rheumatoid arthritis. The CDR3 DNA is TGTGCCAGCAAGTCGGAGAATGGCTACACCTTC. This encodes CASKSENGYTF.